Shown below are 17 T cell receptor beta chains from a single sample sequenced in a study of beta chain features in type 1 diabetes. As every portion of the isolated RNA was reverse transcribed, the sequencing read expressed TCRB transcripts. Sequenced by immunoSEQ multiplex PCR; TCRdb stores in-frame clones only, minus some. The sample shows about 410,000 clones, approximately 14% of them seen only once. Sample: naive CD4+ T cells from blood. All receptors come from a man aged 30 to 45 in good health.

The V gene is TRBV7-3, the J gene TRBJ2-6; TRBD1 is a possible D gene (6 bases). Germline V gene data show CDR1 as SGHTA and CDR2 as FQGTGA. V lost 5 bases to trimming and J lost 1 base, with 21 bases between them. This CDR3 has 19 amino acids. The CDR3 here is CASSLNPGHRLSGANVLTF. CDR3 nucleotides: TGTGCCAGCAGCCTAAATCCGGGACACCGGTTATCTGGGGCCAACGTCCTGACTTTC.

The table lists this clone with many counts. The chain links TRBV4-1 to TRBJ1-5; 7 bases match TRBD1. V was pared by 3 bases and J by 4 bases, with 6 bases of the junction left unmatched. CDR3 size: 15 residues. CDR1 is MGHRA, CDR2 YSYEKL, per germline. CDR3 region: CASSQGQTSNQPQHF. The CDR3 DNA reads TGCGCCAGCAGCCAGGGACAGACTTCAAATCAGCCCCAGCATTTT.

CDR3 sequence (DNA): TGCGCCAGCAGCCAAGAGGCGGGAGGCTACACCTTC. Its protein product is CASSQEAGGYTF. J is TRBJ1-2 and V is TRBV4-3, with D uncertain. Germline CDR1 is LGHNA and CDR2 is YSLEER. Trimming pared 0 bases from V and 8 bases from J, leaving 7 bases between. The CDR3 length is 12 residues.

The table lists this clone with a few counts. V is TRBV4-2 and J is TRBJ2-1, with 8 bases lining up with TRBD2. The trim removed 0 bases at V and 6 bases at J, leaving 4 bases unmatched. CDR3 length: 15 amino acids. CDR1 and CDR2 from the germline V gene are LGHNA and YNFKEQ. The CDR3 DNA sequence: TGTGCCAGCAGCCAAGAAGCGGGAGAGTTCAATGAGCAGTTCTTC. Encoded protein: CASSQEAGEFNEQFF.

The genes are TRBV5-1 and TRBJ2-5, with TRBD1 matching over 7 bases. Looked up from germline, CDR1 is SGHRS and CDR2 is YFSETQ. Unmatched junction bases numbered 3, after V lost 3 bases and J lost 4 bases. The CDR3 is made up of 13 amino acids. This CDR3 reads CASSSQGLETQYF. The CDR3 region has the DNA TGCGCCAGCAGCTCACAGGGGCTAGAGACCCAGTACTTC.

This clone came up a few times. The chain links TRBV2 to TRBJ2-1; D call uncertain. Per the germline V gene, CDR1 is SNHLY and CDR2 is FYNNEI. This CDR3 has 13 residues. V was trimmed by 6 bases and J by 6 bases, leaving 12 bases between them. CDR3 in DNA: TGTGCCAGCAGGGAGTTCGCCGTCAATGAGCAGTTCTTC. Its translation is CASREFAVNEQFF.

This chain joins TRBV29-1 and TRBJ2-7, with 10 nucleotides matching TRBD2. V was pared by 7 bases and J by 7 bases, with 10 bases of the junction left unmatched. The CDR3 covers 13 residues. Germline V gene sequence: CDR1 SQVTM, CDR2 ANQGSEA. CDR3 sequence: CSAGLAGVGEQYF. CDR3 sequence (DNA): TGCAGCGCTGGCCTAGCGGGGGTCGGTGAGCAGTACTTC.

This clone was detected only a few times. The J gene is TRBJ1-3, the V gene TRBV20-1, with 8 positions matching TRBD1. Trimming took 3 bases from V and 15 from J; bases not matched to a gene: 7. CDR3 size: 11 residues. Germline lookup yields CDR1 DFQATT and CDR2 SNEGSKA (reference sequence). CDR3 loop: CSASWNGQGYF. The CDR3 nucleotides are TGCAGTGCTAGTTGGAACGGACAGGGATATTTT.

The CDR3 protein is CASSLGPGTDTQYF. The CDR3 DNA reads TGTGCCAGCAGCTTAGGGCCGGGCACAGATACGCAGTATTTT. This rearrangement joins TRBV7-3 to TRBJ2-3; D is unclear. Germline CDR1 SGHTA, CDR2 FQGTGA. Trimming shortened V by 2 bases and J by 1 base, and 7 bases separated the two germline ends. CDR3 length: 14 amino acids.

The gene calls are TRBV30 and TRBJ1-4; perhaps TRBD1 as D (5 bases). Germline V gene data show CDR1 as GTSNPN and CDR2 as SVGIG (reference sequence). This CDR3 spans 14 amino acids. V lost 3 bases and J 7 bases, leaving 15 bases between the germline ends. The CDR3: CAWSPRVLGEKLFF. The CDR3 DNA is TGTGCCTGGAGCCCCAGGGTCTTGGGTGAAAAACTGTTTTTT.

The chain combines TRBV30 with TRBJ1-2; no definite D call. CDR3 length: 17 residues. Germline V gene sequence: CDR1 GTSNPN, CDR2 SVGIG (reference sequence). V was shortened by 0 bases and J by 0 bases, with 17 bases between the two germline ends. Here the CDR3 DNA reads TGTGCCTGGAGTGTCGGTCGGGCAGGTTCAGCTAACTATGGCTACACCTTC. Translated: CAWSVGRAGSANYGYTF.

The rearrangement uses TRBV5-1 and TRBJ2-5; 7 nucleotides agree with TRBD2. Losses at the gene ends were 5 bases for V and 2 bases for J; bases not matched to a gene: 6. In germline, CDR1 is SGHRS, CDR2 YFSETQ. The CDR3 totals 14 residues. CDR3 residues: CASSSGTTQETQYF. CDR3 DNA: TGCGCCAGCAGTTCGGGGACTACTCAAGAGACCCAGTACTTC.

The rearrangement links TRBV2 to TRBJ2-3; D gene ambiguous. Trimming pared 8 bases from V and 5 bases from J, leaving 11 bases between. CDR1 is SNHLY, CDR2 FYNNEI, per germline. This CDR3 is 12 amino acids long. CDR3: CASGIMRDTQYF. The CDR3 region has the DNA TGTGCCAGCGGAATAATGCGAGATACGCAGTATTTT.

This chain joins TRBV9 and TRBJ2-7; 8 positions agree with TRBD2. Per the germline V gene, CDR1 is SGDLS and CDR2 is YYNGEE. CDR3 length: 15 residues. V lost 2 bases, J lost 2 bases, and 6 bases stayed unmatched. In nucleotides, the CDR3 is TGTGCCAGCAGCGTCATTCCAGCGGGAGCCTACGAGCAGTACGTC. As protein: CASSVIPAGAYEQYV.

The sample holds a few counts of this clone. The chain uses TRBV30 and TRBJ2-5; 11 bases are shared with TRBD1. This CDR3 has 13 amino acids. J gave up 4 bases and V 3 bases, and 1 base lay outside the gene matches. The germline V gene has CDR1 GTSNPN and CDR2 SVGIG (reference sequence). The CDR3 DNA reads as TGTGCCTGGAGGGACAGGGGGCGAGAGACCCAGTACTTC. Amino acids: CAWRDRGRETQYF. The variable domain in full, completed from reference TRBV30 and TRBJ2-5, reads SQTIHQWPATLVQPVGSPLSLECTVEGTSNPNLYWYRQAAGRGLQLLFYSVGIGQISSEVPQNLSASRPQDRQFILSSKKLLLSDSGFYLCAWRDRGRETQYFGPGTRLLVL.

This clone was observed a few times. The V call is TRBV5-1, the J call TRBJ2-3; D call uncertain. V lost 1 base and J 0 bases, leaving 6 bases between the germline ends. This CDR3 has 14 residues. CDR1 is SGHRS and CDR2 is YFSETQ in the germline V gene. The CDR3 sequence: CASSLKGSTDTQYF. Written as DNA, the CDR3 is TGCGCCAGCAGCTTGAAAGGCAGCACAGATACGCAGTATTTT.

This clone was seen a few times. This chain links TRBV25-1 with TRBJ2-7; tentative D call: TRBD1 (6 bases). The germline V gene encodes CDR1 MGHDK and CDR2 SYGVNS. V was trimmed by 4 bases and J by 0 bases, leaving 10 bases between them. The CDR3 is 14 amino acids. This CDR3 is CASSVLRGSYEQYV. The CDR3 bases are TGTGCCAGCAGTGTCCTCAGGGGCTCCTACGAGCAGTACGTC.